This TCR beta chain comes out of a study of T cell repertoires in cytomegalovirus infection. Study overall: Well-studied HLA-B-restricted epitopes and recently identified HLA-C-restricted epitopes of CMV were both used in the study. Indications came from public TCR beta signatures; they pointed to CMV infection and to a matching HLA type. General study points: Ex vivo, HLA-C-restricted CMV-specific TCR beta clonotypes prevailed over the rest of the response. Using cumulative public TCR beta family frequency, the authors identified those who carried CMV together with the relevant HLA.

MiXCR, run by TCRdb on the reads, gives a single entry per CDR3 protein. The table records about 920,000 distinct CDR3 sequences, around 31% of them present only once. This clonotype showed up many times. Its target is unknown. Losses at the gene ends were 2 bases for V and 4 bases for J; bases not matched to a gene: 11. CDR1 is SGHVS and CDR2 is FQNEAQ in the germline V gene. This CDR3 has 18 amino acids. This receptor was taken from a human donor in good health (CMV status not recorded). Some clones in this sample may be carry-over from other donors' samples. The chain recombines TRBV7-8 with TRBJ2-3; 11 bases agree with TRBD2. Sequencing was performed on cultured CD8+ T cells from PBMCs, taken from culture after CMV antigen stimulation. The CDR3 loop is CASSLWVYSGGAADTQYF. DNA of the CDR3: TGTGCCAGCAGCTTATGGGTCTATAGCGGGGGGGCCGCAGATACGCAGTATTTT.